Sequencing of this TCR beta chain was carried out in a study of OX40 agonist ivuxolimab in advanced cancers. Study details: It was ivuxolimab, an agonistic anti-OX40 (CD134) antibody, that patients were treated with. Of the patients, three showed partial responses, one with hepatocellular carcinoma and two with cutaneous melanoma. Every patient in dose escalation had hepatocellular carcinoma, melanoma, renal cell or head and neck cancer.

Libraries were prepared by immunoSEQ multiplex PCR; TCRdb keeps only in-frame clonotypes and omits some of them. The data contain about 37,000 clones, roughly four fifths of them seen just once; the ten biggest clones take up 20%. This CDR3 has 14 amino acids. V lost 6 bases to trimming and J lost 0 bases, with 12 bases between them. Germline lookup yields CDR1 MNHNY and CDR2 SVGAGI (reference sequence). The sequences come from CD4+ or CD8+ T cells sorted from blood, collected in a trial of the OX40 agonist ivuxolimab. This clonotype was sampled from an adult with an advanced solid tumor such as melanoma, head and neck, liver or kidney cancer. The chain employs TRBV6-6 and TRBJ2-7, with D possibly TRBD2 on 6 matching bases. The CDR3 coding sequence is TGTGCCAGCAGCTTAGCGGTAACCTCCTACGAGCAGTACTTC. It is translated as CASSLAVTSYEQYF.